The 10 T cell receptor beta chains listed next were all sequenced from one sample in a study of T cell responses to AZD1222 COVID-19 vaccine. TCRdb's table, derived via immunoSEQ multiplex PCR, lists solely in-frame clones and lacks some. The profile shows around 130,000 clones, about 93% of them singletons. The sample here was peripheral blood, taken on day 0 of AZD1222 vaccination. These receptors were collected from an adult in good health.

This clone has only one observation. The chain uses TRBV29-1 and TRBJ2-7, with a tentative D call TRBD2 (6 bases). This CDR3 is 14 amino acids long. The V end lost 6 bases, the J end lost 0 bases, and 15 bases lay between the germline ends. CDR1 is SQVTM, CDR2 ANQGSEA, per germline. In DNA, the CDR3 is TGCAGCGTCGACGGGACGGGAGACTCCTACGAGCAGTACTTC. Its protein product is CSVDGTGDSYEQYF.

The chain couples TRBV4-3 to TRBJ2-1; unclear D gene. Germline V lookup: CDR1 LGHNA, CDR2 YSLEER. This CDR3 has 17 amino acids. V was shortened by 3 bases and J by 4 bases, with 19 bases between the two germline ends. The CDR3 is CASSQNLGNSLYNEQFF. In DNA form, the CDR3 reads TGCGCCAGCAGCCAGAATCTGGGGAATAGCTTATACAATGAGCAGTTCTTC.

The chain combines TRBV29-1 with TRBJ1-2, with 9 bases identical to TRBD1. CDR1 and CDR2 (germline): SQVTM, ANQGSEA. V was pared by 6 bases and J by 8 bases, with 10 bases of the junction left unmatched. The CDR3 loop spans 13 amino acids. The CDR3 bases are TGCAGCGTCCCTACAGGGGGCCGATACGGCTACACCTTC. Encoded protein: CSVPTGGRYGYTF.

The chain is built from TRBV11-3 and TRBJ2-1; D may be TRBD2 (6 bases). The CDR3 consists of 16 residues. CDR1 and CDR2 (germline): SGHNT, YENEEA. Between the trimmed V and J ends, which lost 1 base and 5 bases, there was a span of 15 bases. CDR3 nucleotide sequence: TGTGCCAGCAGCTTAGGGGGGACTCAACCACACAATGAGCAGTTCTTC. Encoded protein: CASSLGGTQPHNEQFF.

This chain uses TRBV19 with TRBJ2-2, with 7 nucleotides matching TRBD1. Germline CDR1 and CDR2: LNHDA and SQIVND (reference sequence). With V trimmed by 7 bases and J by 1 base, 6 bases remained unmatched. CDR3 length: 15 residues. The CDR3 DNA reads as TGTGCCAGTACCTTAAGGGGGCTGAACACCGGGGAGCTGTTTTTT. Its protein is CASTLRGLNTGELFF. The complete variable domain, with remaining parts taken from reference TRBV19 and TRBJ2-2, reads DGGITQSPKYLFRKEGQNVTLSCEQNLNHDAMYWYRQDPGQGLRLIYYSQIVNDFQKGDIAEGYSVSREKKESFPLTVTSAQKNPTAFYLCASTLRGLNTGELFFGEGSRLTVL.

The chain employs TRBV6-2 or TRBV6-3 and TRBJ1-2; 11 bases fit TRBD1. The CDR3 contains 16 residues. Germline V gene sequence: CDR1 MNHEY, CDR2 SVGEGT. The junction had 9 bases not matched to a gene; V was cut back by 5 bases and J by 4 bases. In nucleotides, the CDR3 is TGTGCCAGCAGTCCCGCCGGGACAGGGGGAACCTATGGCTACACCTTC. Translation gives CASSPAGTGGTYGYTF.

The CDR3 reads CASRRTDYSNQPQHF. CDR3 sequence (DNA): TGTGCCAGCAGAAGGACAGATTATAGCAATCAGCCCCAGCATTTT. The chain couples TRBV28 to TRBJ1-5, with a possible D match to TRBD1 (6 bases). V lost 6 bases to trimming and J lost 0 bases, with 12 bases between them. The length of the CDR3 is 15 residues. CDR1 and CDR2 from the germline V gene are MDHEN and SYDVKM.

The chain carries TRBV28 and TRBJ1-1; 7 nucleotides match TRBD1. Trimming at V came to 6 bases and at J to 4 bases, leaving 5 bases not matched to a gene. Germline V gene sequence: CDR1 MDHEN, CDR2 SYDVKM. CDR3 length equals 13 residues. The CDR3 reads CASSHQGVTEAFF. CDR3 in DNA: TGTGCCAGCAGCCATCAGGGGGTCACTGAAGCTTTCTTT.

The V gene is TRBV6-2 or TRBV6-3, the J gene TRBJ2-1, with 9 bases lining up with TRBD2. Germline CDR1 reads MNHEY; CDR2 reads SVGEGT. Germline trimming cut 5 bases from V and 8 bases from J; bases unmatched to any gene: 13. The CDR3 spans 16 residues. CDR3 sequence reads: CASSSSLAGFPDEQFF. The CDR3 DNA reads as TGTGCCAGCAGTAGTTCACTAGCGGGTTTCCCGGATGAGCAGTTCTTC.

This clone has only one observation. The chain joins TRBV5-1 to TRBJ1-6, with D maybe TRBD1 (6 bases). The CDR3 length is 14 residues. The germline V and J ends were trimmed by 1 base and 9 bases, with 11 bases remaining between them. Germline V gene data show CDR1 as SGHRS and CDR2 as YFSETQ. The CDR3 spells CASSLIQGPSPLHF. The CDR3 DNA follows: TGCGCCAGCAGCTTGATACAGGGACCTTCACCCCTCCACTTT.